This T cell receptor beta chain emerged from a study of T cells after yellow fever vaccination. In making TCR cDNA, 5'RACE template switching added a universal primer site and UMIs to it. TCRdb re-called the 5' RACE reads with MiXCR, one entry per CDR3 protein. The data hold roughly 150,000 distinct CDR3 sequences, with 5% to 7.5% observed a single time. At least ten counts were recorded for this clonotype. The CDR3 is 13 residues long. Germline V gene sequence: CDR1 KGHSH, CDR2 LQKENI. V lost 5 bases, J lost 0 bases, and 8 bases lay in between. The chain joins TRBV18 to TRBJ2-7; tentative D call: TRBD1 (5 bases). Sequenced material: CD4+ T cells sorted from PBMCs, taken 10 days after the yellow fever booster vaccination. The source is a man younger than 45 who received the YFV17D yellow fever vaccine. The CDR3, as DNA: TGTGCCAGCTCAAAAGGGGTCTCCTACGAGCAGTACTTC. This codes for CASSKGVSYEQYF.